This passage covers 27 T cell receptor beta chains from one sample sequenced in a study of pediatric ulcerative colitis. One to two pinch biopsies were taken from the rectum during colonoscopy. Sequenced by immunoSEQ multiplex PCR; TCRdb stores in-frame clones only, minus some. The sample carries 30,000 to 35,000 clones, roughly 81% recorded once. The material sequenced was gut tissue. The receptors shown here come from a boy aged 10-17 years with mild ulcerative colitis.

The CDR3, as DNA: TGTGCCAGCAGCCCGAACGCCCTCAGAGCCTACCGTGGAAACACCATATATTTT. This codes for CASSPNALRAYRGNTIYF. The chain couples TRBV11-3 to TRBJ1-3; no reliable D call. The V gene's germline CDR1 is SGHNT and CDR2 YENEEA. This CDR3 has 18 amino acids. Deletions cut 5 bases from V and 3 bases from J, with 23 bases between.

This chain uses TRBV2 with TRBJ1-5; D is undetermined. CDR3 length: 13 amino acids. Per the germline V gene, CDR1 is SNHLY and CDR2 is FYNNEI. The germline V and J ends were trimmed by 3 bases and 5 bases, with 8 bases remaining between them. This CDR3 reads CASSDPPYQPQHF. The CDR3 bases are TGTGCCAGCAGTGATCCCCCCTATCAGCCCCAGCATTTT.

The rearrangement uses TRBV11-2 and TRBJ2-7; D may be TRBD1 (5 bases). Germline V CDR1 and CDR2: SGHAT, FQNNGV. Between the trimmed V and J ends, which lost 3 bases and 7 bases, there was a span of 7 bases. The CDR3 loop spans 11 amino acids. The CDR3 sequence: CASSLGHEQYF. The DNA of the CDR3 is TGTGCCAGCAGCTTGGGGCATGAGCAGTACTTC.

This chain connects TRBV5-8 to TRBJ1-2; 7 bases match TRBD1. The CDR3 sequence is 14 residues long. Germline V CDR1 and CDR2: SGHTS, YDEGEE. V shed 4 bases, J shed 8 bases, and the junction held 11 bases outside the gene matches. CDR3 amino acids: CASSPGTAPGGYTF. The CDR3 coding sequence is TGTGCCAGCAGCCCCGGGACAGCCCCAGGAGGCTACACCTTC.

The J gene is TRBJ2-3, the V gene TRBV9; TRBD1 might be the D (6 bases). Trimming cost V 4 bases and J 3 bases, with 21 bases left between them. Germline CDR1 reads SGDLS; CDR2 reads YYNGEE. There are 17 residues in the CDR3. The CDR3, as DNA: TGTGCCAGCAGCCCAGGGGTGGGGGCAGGTCGGACAGATACGCAGTATTTT. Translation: CASSPGVGAGRTDTQYF.

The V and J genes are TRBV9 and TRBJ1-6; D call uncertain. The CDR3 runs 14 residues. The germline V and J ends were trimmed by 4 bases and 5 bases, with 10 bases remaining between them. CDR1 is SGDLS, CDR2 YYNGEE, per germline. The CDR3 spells CASSPGVDNSPLHF. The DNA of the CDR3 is TGTGCCAGCAGCCCCGGGGTCGATAATTCACCCCTCCACTTT.

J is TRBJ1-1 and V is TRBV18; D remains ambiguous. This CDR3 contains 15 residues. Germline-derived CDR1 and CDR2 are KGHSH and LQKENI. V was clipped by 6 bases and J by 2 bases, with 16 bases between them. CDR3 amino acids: CASSYTMAQNTEAFF. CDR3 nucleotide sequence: TGTGCCAGCTCGTACACAATGGCACAAAACACTGAAGCTTTCTTT.

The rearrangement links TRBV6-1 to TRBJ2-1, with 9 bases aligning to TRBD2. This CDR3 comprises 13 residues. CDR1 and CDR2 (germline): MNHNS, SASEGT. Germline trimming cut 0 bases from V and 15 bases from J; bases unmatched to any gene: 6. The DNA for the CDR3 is TGTGCCAGCAGTGAAGCTGAGGCGGGGGGGCCGTTCTTC. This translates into CASSEAEAGGPFF.

For the CDR3, the DNA is TGTGCCAGCAGCCAAGGCCCCCGACTAGCGGGGGCGTCCTACAATGAGCAGTTCTTC. Encoded protein: CASSQGPRLAGASYNEQFF. The gene calls are TRBV14 and TRBJ2-1; the match to TRBD2 covers 12 bases. The CDR3 has 19 amino acids. Germline V gives CDR1 SGHDN, CDR2 FVKESK. The trim removed 1 base at V and 1 base at J, leaving 8 bases unmatched.

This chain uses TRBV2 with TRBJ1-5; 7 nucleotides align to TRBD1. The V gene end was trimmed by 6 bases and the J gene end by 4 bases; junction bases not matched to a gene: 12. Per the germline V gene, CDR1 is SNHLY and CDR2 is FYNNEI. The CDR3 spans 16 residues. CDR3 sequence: CASSEFIDRENQPQHF. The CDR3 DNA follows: TGTGCCAGCAGCGAATTTATAGACAGGGAAAATCAGCCCCAGCATTTT. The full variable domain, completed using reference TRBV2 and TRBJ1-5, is EPEVTQTPSHQVTQMGQEVILRCVPISNHLYFYWYRQILGQKVEFLVSFYNNEISEKSEIFDDQFSVERPDGSNFTLKIRSTKLEDSAMYFCASSEFIDRENQPQHFGDGTRLSIL.

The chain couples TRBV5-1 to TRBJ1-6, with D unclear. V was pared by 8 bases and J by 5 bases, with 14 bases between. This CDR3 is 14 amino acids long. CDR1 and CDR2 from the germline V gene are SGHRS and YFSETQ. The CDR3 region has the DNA TGCGCCAGTAAAAAGGGTGTTCATAATTCACCCCTCCACTTT. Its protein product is CASKKGVHNSPLHF. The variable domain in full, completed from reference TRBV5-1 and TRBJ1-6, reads KAGVTQTPRYLIKTRGQQVTLSCSPISGHRSVSWYQQTPGQGLQFLFEYFSETQRNKGNFPGRFSGRQFSNSRSEMNVSTLELGDSALYLCASKKGVHNSPLHFGNGTRLTVT.

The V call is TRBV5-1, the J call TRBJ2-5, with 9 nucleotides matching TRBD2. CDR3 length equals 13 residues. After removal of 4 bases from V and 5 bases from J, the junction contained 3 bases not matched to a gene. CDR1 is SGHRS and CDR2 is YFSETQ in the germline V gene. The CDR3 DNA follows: TGCGCCAGCAGCCCAGGACTAGCGGAGACCCAGTACTTC. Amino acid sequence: CASSPGLAETQYF.

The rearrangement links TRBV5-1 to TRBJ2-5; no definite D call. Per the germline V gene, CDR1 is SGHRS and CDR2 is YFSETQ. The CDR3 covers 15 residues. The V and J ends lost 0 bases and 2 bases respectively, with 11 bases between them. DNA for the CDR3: TGCGCCAGCAGCTTGGATACATGGTCGCAAGAGACCCAGTACTTC. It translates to CASSLDTWSQETQYF.

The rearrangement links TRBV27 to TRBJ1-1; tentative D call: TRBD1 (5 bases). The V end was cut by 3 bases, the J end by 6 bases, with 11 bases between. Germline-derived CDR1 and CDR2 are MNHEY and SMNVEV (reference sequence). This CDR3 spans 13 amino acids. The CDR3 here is CASSLGGGAEAFF. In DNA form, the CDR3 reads TGTGCCAGCAGTTTGGGGGGTGGGGCTGAAGCTTTCTTT.

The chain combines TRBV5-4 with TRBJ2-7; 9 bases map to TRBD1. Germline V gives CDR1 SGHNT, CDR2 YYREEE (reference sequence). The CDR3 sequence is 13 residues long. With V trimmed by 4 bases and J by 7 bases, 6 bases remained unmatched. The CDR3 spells CASSLGTGQEQYF. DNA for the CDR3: TGTGCCAGCAGCCTCGGGACAGGGCAAGAGCAGTACTTC. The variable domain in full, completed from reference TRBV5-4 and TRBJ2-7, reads ETGVTQSPTHLIKTRGQQVTLRCSSQSGHNTVSWYQQALGQGPQFIFQYYREEENGRGNFPPRFSGLQFPNYSSELNVNALELDDSALYLCASSLGTGQEQYFGPGTRLTVT.

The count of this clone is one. The CDR3 reads CASSLEPVANEKLFF. The CDR3, as DNA: TGTGCCAGCAGCTTAGAGCCCGTGGCTAATGAAAAACTGTTTTTT. V gene TRBV7-9 combines with J gene TRBJ1-4; no definite D call. The CDR3 is 15 amino acids. Germline-derived CDR1 and CDR2 are SEHNR and FQNEAQ (reference sequence). Between the trimmed V and J ends, which lost 1 base and 3 bases, there was a span of 9 bases.

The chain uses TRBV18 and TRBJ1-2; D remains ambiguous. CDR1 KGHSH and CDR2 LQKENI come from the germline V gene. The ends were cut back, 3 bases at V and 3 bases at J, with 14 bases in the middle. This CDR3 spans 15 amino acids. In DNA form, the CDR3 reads TGTGCCAGCTCACCTACCCCGCCGCGAGACTATGGCTACACCTTC. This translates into CASSPTPPRDYGYTF.

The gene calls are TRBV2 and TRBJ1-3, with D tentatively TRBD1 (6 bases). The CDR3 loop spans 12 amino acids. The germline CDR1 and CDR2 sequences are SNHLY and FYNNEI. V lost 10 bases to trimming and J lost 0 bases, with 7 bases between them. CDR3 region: CATRGSGNTIYF. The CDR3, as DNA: TGTGCCACCAGGGGCTCTGGAAACACCATATATTTT.

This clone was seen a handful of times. Written as DNA, the CDR3 is TGTGCCAGTAGTACATGGGGAGGTGCTGAGCAGTTCTTC. Translation gives CASSTWGGAEQFF. The chain carries TRBV19 and TRBJ2-1; D may be TRBD2 (6 bases). The germline V gene encodes CDR1 LNHDA and CDR2 SQIVND (reference sequence). The CDR3 totals 13 residues. Trimming took off 4 bases at V and 9 bases at J, with 13 bases between the two ends.

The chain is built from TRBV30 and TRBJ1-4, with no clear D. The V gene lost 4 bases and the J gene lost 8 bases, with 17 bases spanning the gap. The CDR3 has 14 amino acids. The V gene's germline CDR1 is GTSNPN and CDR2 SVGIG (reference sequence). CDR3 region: CAWTLGQTGEKLFF. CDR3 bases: TGTGCCTGGACCCTGGGCCAGACTGGGGAAAAACTGTTTTTT.

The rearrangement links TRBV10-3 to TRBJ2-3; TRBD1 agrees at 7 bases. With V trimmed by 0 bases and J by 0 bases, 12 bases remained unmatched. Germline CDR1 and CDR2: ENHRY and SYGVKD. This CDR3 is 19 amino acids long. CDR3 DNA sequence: TGTGCCATCAGTGAGTCGGGACAGAACTCCAGATATAGCACAGATACGCAGTATTTT. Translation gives CAISESGQNSRYSTDTQYF.

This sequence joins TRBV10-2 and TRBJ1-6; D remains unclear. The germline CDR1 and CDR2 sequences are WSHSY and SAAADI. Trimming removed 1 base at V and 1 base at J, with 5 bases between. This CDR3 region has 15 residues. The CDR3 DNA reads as TGCGCCAGCAGTGAGTGGGTGTCCTATAATTCACCCCTCCACTTT. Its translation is CASSEWVSYNSPLHF.

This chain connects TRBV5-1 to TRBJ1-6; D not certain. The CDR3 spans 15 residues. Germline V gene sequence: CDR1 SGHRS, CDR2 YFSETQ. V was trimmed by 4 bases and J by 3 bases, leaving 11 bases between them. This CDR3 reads CASSVTHYYNSPLHF. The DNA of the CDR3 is TGCGCCAGCAGCGTAACACACTACTATAATTCACCCCTCCACTTT. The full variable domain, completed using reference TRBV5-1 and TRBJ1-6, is KAGVTQTPRYLIKTRGQQVTLSCSPISGHRSVSWYQQTPGQGLQFLFEYFSETQRNKGNFPGRFSGRQFSNSRSEMNVSTLELGDSALYLCASSVTHYYNSPLHFGNGTRLTVT.

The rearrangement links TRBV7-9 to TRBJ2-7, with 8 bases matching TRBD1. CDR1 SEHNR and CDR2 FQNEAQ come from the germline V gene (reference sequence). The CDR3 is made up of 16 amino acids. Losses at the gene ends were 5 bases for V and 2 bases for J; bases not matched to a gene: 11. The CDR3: CASSAIPGTGTYEQYF. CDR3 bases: TGTGCCAGCAGCGCAATTCCCGGGACAGGTACCTACGAGCAGTACTTC. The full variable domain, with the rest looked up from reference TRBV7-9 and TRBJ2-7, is DTGVSQNPRHKITKRGQNVTFRCDPISEHNRLYWYRQTLGQGPEFLTYFQNEAQLEKSRLLSDRFSAERPKGSFSTLEIQRTEQGDSAMYLCASSAIPGTGTYEQYFGPGTRLTVT.

CDR3 sequence reads: CAWTGAQETQYF. In nucleotides, the CDR3 is TGTGCCTGGACAGGGGCCCAAGAGACCCAGTACTTC. This chain connects TRBV30 to TRBJ2-5; weak D call: TRBD1 (6 bases). Trimming took off 4 bases at V and 1 base at J, with 7 bases between the two ends. The CDR3 is 12 residues long. Germline loops: CDR1 GTSNPN, CDR2 SVGIG (reference sequence).

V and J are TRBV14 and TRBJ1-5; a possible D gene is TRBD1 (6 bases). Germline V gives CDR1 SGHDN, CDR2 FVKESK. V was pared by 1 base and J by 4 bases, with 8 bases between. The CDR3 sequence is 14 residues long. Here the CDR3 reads CASSQGRGNQPQHF. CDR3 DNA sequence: TGTGCCAGCAGCCAAGGAAGGGGGAATCAGCCCCAGCATTTT.

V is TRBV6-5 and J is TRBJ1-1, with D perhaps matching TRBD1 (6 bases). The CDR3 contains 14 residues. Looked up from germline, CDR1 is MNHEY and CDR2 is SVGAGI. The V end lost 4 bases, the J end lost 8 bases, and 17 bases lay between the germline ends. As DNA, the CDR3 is TGTGCCAGCAGTTGGGAAGGGTCGGGGGCAGAAGCTTTCTTT. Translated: CASSWEGSGAEAFF.